Presented here are 9 T cell receptor beta chains from one specimen sequenced in a study of shared clonotypes between healthy human individuals. Profiling relied on immunoSEQ multiplex PCR, and the TCRdb table lists in-frame clones only, not all of them. The repertoire holds about 490,000 clones, with roughly 78% as singletons. Material for sequencing was PBMCs. Source of these receptors: a middle-aged woman in good health. Some clones in this sample may be carry-over from other donors' samples.

The table lists this clone with a few counts. The chain recombines TRBV29-1 with TRBJ1-2; a weak D match, TRBD1 (6 bases). Trimming stripped 3 bases from V and 4 bases from J, with 18 bases between. CDR1 and CDR2 from the germline V gene are SQVTM and ANQGSEA. The CDR3 contains 15 residues. In DNA form, the CDR3 reads TGCAGCGTTGAGGGGGCCAAGGGGACACCCTATGGCTACACCTTC. Its protein is CSVEGAKGTPYGYTF.

Notes on this clone: Other nucleotide sequences in the sample specify the same CDR3. The V call is TRBV27, the J call TRBJ2-6; no clear D gene. The length of the CDR3 is 13 residues. Germline assignment: CDR1 MNHEY and CDR2 SMNVEV (reference sequence). V shed 6 bases and J shed 1 base, with 4 bases lying between them. The CDR3 DNA is TGTGCCAGCAGCCTGTCTGGGGCCAACGTCCTGACTTTC. It yields the protein CASSLSGANVLTF.

The genes are TRBV6-1 and TRBJ2-7; 9 positions match TRBD1. Germline assignment: CDR1 MNHNS and CDR2 SASEGT. The CDR3 spans 15 residues. J was trimmed by 6 bases and V by 5 bases; bases with no gene match: 11. This CDR3 is CASSMPGDRVVEQYF. CDR3 DNA sequence: TGTGCCAGCAGTATGCCGGGGGACAGGGTTGTCGAGCAGTACTTC.

The chain has TRBV18 and TRBJ2-5, with 7 bases matching TRBD1. V lost 3 bases and J lost 2; bases outside the gene matches: 3. From germline, CDR1 is KGHSH and CDR2 LQKENI. The CDR3 is made up of 14 amino acids. The DNA of the CDR3 is TGTGCCAGCTCACCGCCGGGACAGCAAGAGACCCAGTACTTC. It codes for CASSPPGQQETQYF.

This chain links TRBV5-1 with TRBJ2-6; D is tentatively TRBD1 or TRBD2 (5 bases each). This CDR3 comprises 16 residues. Trimming took 4 bases from V and 0 from J, leaving 11 bases between them. The germline V gene has CDR1 SGHRS and CDR2 YFSETQ. CDR3 loop: CASSQMGDSGANVLTF. Here the CDR3 DNA reads TGCGCCAGCAGCCAAATGGGGGACTCTGGGGCCAACGTCCTGACTTTC.

This clone was counted only a few times. V usage is TRBV18 and J usage is TRBJ2-1, with 9 nucleotides matching TRBD2. The CDR3 has 15 residues. V lost 1 base and J lost 8; bases outside the gene matches: 6. Germline V CDR1 and CDR2: KGHSH, LQKENI. The CDR3 spells CASSPLAGVGDEQFF. The CDR3 DNA reads as TGTGCCAGCTCACCACTAGCGGGAGTTGGCGATGAGCAGTTCTTC. Supplemented by reference TRBV18 and TRBJ2-1, the full variable domain reads NAGVMQNPRHLVRRRGQEARLRCSPMKGHSHVYWYRQLPEEGLKFMVYLQKENIIDESGMPKERFSAEFPKEGPSILRIQQVVRGDSAAYFCASSPLAGVGDEQFFGPGTRLTVL.

The chain has TRBV6-5 and TRBJ2-7, with D perhaps TRBD2 (5 bases). V lost 8 bases to trimming and J lost 3 bases, with 17 bases between them. The CDR3 is 14 amino acids. Germline CDR1 reads MNHEY; CDR2 reads SVGAGI. DNA of the CDR3: TGTGCCAGCGGAGAGGGCGGGCTCTTCTACGAGCAGTACTTC. This encodes CASGEGGLFYEQYF.

This clone was detected only a few times. The rearrangement uses TRBV14 and TRBJ2-7; D assignment may be TRBD1 or TRBD2 (5 bases each). Germline CDR1 reads SGHDN; CDR2 reads FVKESK. The CDR3 is made up of 15 amino acids. Trimming shortened V by 0 bases and J by 6 bases, and 15 bases separated the two germline ends. The CDR3 loop reads CASSQDGGLRGEQYF. The DNA of the CDR3 is TGTGCCAGCAGCCAAGACGGAGGTCTGAGGGGCGAGCAGTACTTC.

This clone came up once. The chain carries TRBV2 and TRBJ2-2; TRBD1 is a possible D gene (6 bases). The CDR3 is made up of 16 amino acids. V was trimmed by 7 bases and J by 1 base, leaving 16 bases between them. CDR1 and CDR2 from the germline V gene are SNHLY and FYNNEI. This CDR3 reads CASIGRGQMNTGELFF. CDR3 nucleotide sequence: TGTGCCAGCATCGGCCGAGGACAGATGAACACCGGGGAGCTGTTTTTT.